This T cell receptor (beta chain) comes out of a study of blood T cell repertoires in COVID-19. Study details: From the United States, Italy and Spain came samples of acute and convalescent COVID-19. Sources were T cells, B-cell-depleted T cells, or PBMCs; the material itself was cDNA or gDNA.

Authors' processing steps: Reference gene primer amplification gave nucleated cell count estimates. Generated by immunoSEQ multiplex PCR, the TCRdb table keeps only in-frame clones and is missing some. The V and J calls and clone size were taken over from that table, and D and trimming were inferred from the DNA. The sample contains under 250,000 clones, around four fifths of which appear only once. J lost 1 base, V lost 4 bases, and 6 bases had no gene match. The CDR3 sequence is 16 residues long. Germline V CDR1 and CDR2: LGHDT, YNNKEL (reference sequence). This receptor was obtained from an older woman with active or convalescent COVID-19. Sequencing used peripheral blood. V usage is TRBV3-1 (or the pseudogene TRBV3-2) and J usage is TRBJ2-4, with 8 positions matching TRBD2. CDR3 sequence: CASSPLVAGAKNIQYF. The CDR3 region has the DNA TGTGCCAGCAGCCCCTTGGTAGCGGGGGCCAAAAACATTCAGTACTTC.